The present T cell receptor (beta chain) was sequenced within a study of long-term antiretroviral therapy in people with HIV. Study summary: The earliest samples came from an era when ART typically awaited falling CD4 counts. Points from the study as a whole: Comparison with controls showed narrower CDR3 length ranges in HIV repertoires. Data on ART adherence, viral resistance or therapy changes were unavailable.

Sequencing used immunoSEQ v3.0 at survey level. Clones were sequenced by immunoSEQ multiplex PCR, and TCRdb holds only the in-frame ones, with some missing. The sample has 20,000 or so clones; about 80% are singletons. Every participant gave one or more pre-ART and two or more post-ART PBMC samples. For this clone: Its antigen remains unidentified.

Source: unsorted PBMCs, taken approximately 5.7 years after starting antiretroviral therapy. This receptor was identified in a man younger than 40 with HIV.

CDR3 coding DNA: TGTGCCAGCAGCTCGCCAGGGGGCGCAAAATACAATGAGCAGTTCTTC. This gives the protein CASSSPGGAKYNEQFF. The chain carries TRBV7-2 and TRBJ2-1; 8 bases agree with TRBD1. Germline CDR1 SGHTA, CDR2 FQGNSA. V shed 4 bases and J 4 bases; nucleotides not matched to a gene: 9. This CDR3 has 16 amino acids.